Listed below are T cell receptor beta chains from one sample, sequenced in a study of blood T cell repertoires in COVID-19. Sequenced by immunoSEQ multiplex PCR; TCRdb stores in-frame clones only, minus some. This table holds about 520,000 clones, roughly 85% found once. Sequenced sample: peripheral blood. The source is a human donor in a cohort sampled during active COVID-19. Both conserved end residues are part of each CDR3. The D gene is left open where the match is weak. Some rows have no size entry. The others give once, few or many, or a class for an expanded clone.

clone_size | d_call | j_call | v_call | cdr3_aa | cdr3_nt
few | NA | TRBJ2-6 | TRBV28 | CASSVRGLDSGANVLTF | TGTGCCAGCAGTGTTAGGGGTCTCGACTCTGGGGCCAACGTCCTGACTTTC
once | TRBD2 | TRBJ2-5 | TRBV7-7 | CASSLARWEGPETQYF | TGTGCTAGCAGCTTAGCGAGGTGGGAGGGCCCAGAGACCCAGTACTTC
NA | TRBD1 | TRBJ2-1 | TRBV2 | CASSEGTGEFF | TGTGCCAGCAGTGAGGGGACAGGGGAGTTCTTC
NA | NA | TRBJ2-1 | TRBV28 | CASSLGGMTLYNEQFF | TGTGCCAGCAGTTTGGGCGGGATGACCCTATACAATGAGCAGTTCTTC
NA | NA | TRBJ2-1 | TRBV2 | CASSPYNEQFF | TGTGCCAGCAGTCCGTACAATGAGCAGTTCTTC
NA | NA | TRBJ1-2 | TRBV30 | CAWSVNRANYGYTF | TGTGCCTGGAGTGTGAACAGAGCTAACTATGGCTACACCTTC
NA | TRBD2 | TRBJ2-1 | TRBV6-5 | CASRLAGAHEQFF | TGTGCCAGCAGACTAGCGGGAGCCCATGAGCAGTTCTTC
once | TRBD2 | TRBJ2-3 | TRBV5-4 | CASSSGPAGVGTDTQYF | TGTGCCAGCAGCTCAGGCCCTGCGGGAGTGGGGACAGATACGCAGTATTTT
NA | NA | TRBJ2-3 | TRBV21-1 | CASSDGLAGVIDTQYF | TGTGCCAGCAGCGACGGACTAGCGGGAGTCATAGATACGCAGTATTTT
once | NA | TRBJ1-3 | TRBV28 | CASRTGHSGNTIYF | TGTGCCAGCAGGACAGGACACTCTGGAAACACCATATATTTT
NA | NA | TRBJ1-2 | TRBV6-5 | CASSPFSLSLGGYTF | TGTGCCAGCAGTCCCTTCTCCCTTAGTCTTGGTGGCTACACCTTC
NA | NA | TRBJ2-3 | TRBV30 | CAWEKRGTDTQYF | TGTGCCTGGGAGAAGCGGGGCACAGATACGCAGTATTTT
NA | TRBD1 | TRBJ1-6 | TRBV6-5 | CASSKGQFLHF | TGTGCCAGCAGTAAGGGACAGTTCCTCCACTTT
NA | NA | TRBJ1-1 | TRBV7-2 | CASSPYGGDTEAFF | TGTGCCAGCAGCCCCTACGGAGGGGACACTGAAGCTTTCTTT
NA | NA | TRBJ1-4 | TRBV7-9 | CASSPRGGFNEKLFF | TGTGCCAGCAGCCCCCGGGGTGGATTTAATGAAAAACTGTTTTTT
NA | TRBD2 | TRBJ2-1 | TRBV27 | CASSPMGTSGPARRYNEQFF | TGTGCCAGCTCGCCAATGGGGACTAGCGGGCCGGCGCGCAGATACAATGAGCAGTTCTTC
NA | NA | TRBJ2-1 | TRBV27 | CASSLQRQPGSYNEQFF | TGTGCCAGCAGTCTTCAACGACAACCCGGTTCATACAATGAGCAGTTCTTC
NA | TRBD1 | TRBJ1-1 | TRBV2 | CASSVQGARTEAFF | TGTGCCAGCAGTGTCCAGGGGGCGCGCACTGAAGCTTTCTTT
NA | NA | TRBJ2-7 | TRBV4-3 | CASSQDISPRKGEQYF | TGCGCCAGCAGCCAAGATATCTCACCCCGTAAGGGGGAGCAGTACTTC
NA | NA | TRBJ2-7 | TRBV6-6 | CASRPGGSSYEQYF | TGTGCCAGCAGACCCGGGGGTAGCTCCTACGAGCAGTACTTC
NA | NA | TRBJ2-7 | TRBV7-2 | CASSMTPGDTYEQYF | TGTGCCAGCAGCATGACCCCCGGAGATACCTACGAGCAGTACTTC
NA | TRBD2 | TRBJ2-1 | TRBV7-8 | CASSLEVAGGPNEQFF | TGTGCCAGCAGCTTAGAGGTAGCGGGAGGGCCGAATGAGCAGTTCTTC